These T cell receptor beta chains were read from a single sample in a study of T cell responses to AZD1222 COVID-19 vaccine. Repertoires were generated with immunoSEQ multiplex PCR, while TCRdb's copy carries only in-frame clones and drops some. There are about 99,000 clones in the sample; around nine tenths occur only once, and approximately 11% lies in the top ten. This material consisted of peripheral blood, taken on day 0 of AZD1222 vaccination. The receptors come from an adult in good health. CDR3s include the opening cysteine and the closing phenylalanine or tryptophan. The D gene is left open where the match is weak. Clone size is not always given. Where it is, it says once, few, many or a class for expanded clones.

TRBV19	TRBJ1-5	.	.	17	CASRTRRVLTQDQPQHF	TGTGCCAGTAGAACCCGCCGGGTCCTAACGCAAGATCAGCCCCAGCATTTT
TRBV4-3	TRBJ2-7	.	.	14	CASSQDTYFYEQYF	TGCGCCAGCAGCCAAGATACCTACTTCTACGAGCAGTACTTC
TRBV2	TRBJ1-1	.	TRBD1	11	CASSVDRVAFF	TGTGCCAGCAGCGTAGACAGGGTAGCTTTCTTT
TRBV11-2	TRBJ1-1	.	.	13	CASSPTPGDEAFF	TGTGCCAGCAGTCCAACTCCCGGAGACGAAGCTTTCTTT
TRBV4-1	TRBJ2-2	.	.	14	CASSQPLLPGELFF	TGCGCCAGCAGCCAGCCACTACTTCCCGGGGAGCTGTTTTTT
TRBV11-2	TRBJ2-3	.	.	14	CASSLQQPPDTQYF	TGTGCCAGCAGCTTACAACAGCCACCAGATACGCAGTATTTT
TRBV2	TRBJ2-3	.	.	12	CASRLVLDTQYF	TGTGCCAGCAGACTCGTACTAGATACGCAGTATTTT
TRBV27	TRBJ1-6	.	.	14	CASSLERGGSPLHF	TGTGCCAGCAGTTTAGAGCGGGGGGGGTCACCCCTCCACTTT
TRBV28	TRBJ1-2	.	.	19	CASSRNHGGITGEGYGYTF	TGTGCCAGCAGTCGAAACCATGGGGGGATTACGGGTGAAGGCTATGGCTACACCTTC
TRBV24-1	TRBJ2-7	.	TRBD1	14	CATSDKNRGHEQYF	TGTGCCACCAGTGACAAAAACAGGGGACACGAGCAGTACTTC
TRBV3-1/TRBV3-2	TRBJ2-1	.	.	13	CASSQTLAAEQFF	TGTGCCAGCAGCCAAACACTAGCAGCTGAGCAGTTCTTC
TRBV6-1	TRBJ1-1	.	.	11	CASSEAVEAFF	TGTGCCAGCAGTGAAGCAGTTGAAGCTTTCTTT
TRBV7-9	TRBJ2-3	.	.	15	CASSVIRRRTDTQYF	TGTGCCAGCAGCGTAATCCGGAGACGCACAGATACGCAGTATTTT
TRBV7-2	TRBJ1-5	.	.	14	CASSLDRYDQPQHF	TGTGCCAGCAGCTTAGACAGGTACGATCAGCCCCAGCATTTT
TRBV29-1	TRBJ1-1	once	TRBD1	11	CSVVRGEIAFF	TGCAGCGTTGTCAGGGGGGAGATAGCTTTCTTT